The text below deals with one T cell receptor beta chain. This may be a read error: a much more frequent sequence differs by one nucleotide. Germline CDR1 and CDR2: DFQATT and SNEGSKA (reference sequence). This CDR3 is built from 17 residues. The data were taken from a study of blood T cells in healthy people across ages. The use of a sample-barcoded 5' primer and a J-beta primer mix characterized a second PCR of roughly 7 to 11 cycles. MiXCR, applied by TCRdb to the 5' RACE reads, yields one record per CDR3 protein. The sample yields about 670,000 distinct CDR3 sequences, less than 45% seen once. Per sample, no less than 6 micrograms of total RNA were extracted.

This TCR came from a man older than 75 in good health. The J gene is TRBJ2-7, the V gene TRBV20-1; 12 nucleotides agree with TRBD2. Sequenced input: blood. The chain's CDR3 is CSARSQPSGRASYGQYF. The CDR3 nucleotides read TGCAGTGCTAGGTCCCAGCCTAGCGGGAGGGCCTCCTACGGGCAGTACTTC.